The 31 T cell receptor beta chains below come from one sample, sequenced in a study of cytomegalovirus exposure and HLA in healthy donors. In the PCR, 60 Vbeta and 13 Jbeta primers were used. Some clones are missing from TCRdb's copy, which holds only in-frame ones; the method was immunoSEQ multiplex PCR. The sample shows some 150,000 clones, more than 75% of them seen only once. The sample consisted of PBMCs. These receptors were taken from a man younger than 35 in good health and CMV-seropositive.

About this clone: One end of the junction varies from germline; a read error may be responsible. CDR3 sequence: CASSQEWPGTNSQYF. The CDR3 coding sequence is TGCGCCAGCAGCCAAGAATGGCCAGGAACAAACAGTCAGTACTTC. This chain links TRBV4-1 with TRBJ2-4; D is undetermined. The CDR3 sequence is 15 residues long. Germline V gene sequence: CDR1 MGHRA, CDR2 YSYEKL.

V is TRBV5-1 and J is TRBJ2-2; unclear D gene. V shed 0 bases and J shed 9 bases, with 9 bases lying between them. Germline CDR1 is SGHRS and CDR2 is YFSETQ. The CDR3 runs 13 residues. The CDR3 DNA reads TGCGCCAGCAGCTTGGCCGAAGCGCGGGAGCTGTTTTTT. Amino acid sequence: CASSLAEARELFF.

The chain joins TRBV19 to TRBJ1-5; D remains unclear. Trimming took 6 bases from V and 4 from J, leaving 13 bases between them. CDR1 is LNHDA and CDR2 is SQIVND in the germline V gene (reference sequence). There are 14 residues in the CDR3. CDR3 bases: TGTGCCAGTAGCCGTGGACGGGAGAATCAGCCCCAGCATTTT. Translating gives CASSRGRENQPQHF.

The chain carries TRBV19 and TRBJ1-4; D may be TRBD1 (5 bases). V was shortened by 5 bases and J by 0 bases, with 10 bases between the two germline ends. Germline CDR1 and CDR2: LNHDA and SQIVND (reference sequence). There are 15 residues in the CDR3. The CDR3 nucleotides are TGTGCCAGTAGTCTTACACAGGCAACTAATGAAAAACTGTTTTTT. Its protein is CASSLTQATNEKLFF.

This chain connects TRBV27 to TRBJ2-2; D not resolved. CDR1 MNHEY and CDR2 SMNVEV come from the germline V gene (reference sequence). Deletions cut 5 bases from V and 1 base from J, with 14 bases between. This CDR3 is 16 amino acids long. The CDR3 is CASSLRYLQNTGELFF. CDR3 bases: TGTGCCAGCAGTCTCAGGTACCTACAGAACACCGGGGAGCTGTTTTTT.

V gene TRBV5-1 combines with J gene TRBJ2-2; weak D call: TRBD1 (6 bases). CDR3 size: 14 residues. From germline, CDR1 is SGHRS and CDR2 YFSETQ. V lost 4 bases, J lost 8 bases, and 15 bases lay in between. CDR3 loop: CASSPGTSGGELFF. Here the CDR3 DNA reads TGCGCCAGCAGCCCAGGGACAAGTGGTGGGGAGCTGTTTTTT.

The V gene is TRBV7-2, the J gene TRBJ1-5, with D unresolved. Deletions cut 0 bases from V and 6 bases from J, with 3 bases between. In germline, CDR1 is SGHTA, CDR2 FQGNSA. The CDR3 length is 12 residues. For the CDR3, the DNA is TGTGCCAGCAGCTTAGCCGGTCAGCCCCAGCATTTT. Amino acids: CASSLAGQPQHF. Complete variable domain (other parts from reference TRBV7-2 and TRBJ1-5): GAGVSQSPSNKVTEKGKDVELRCDPISGHTALYWYRQSLGQGLEFLIYFQGNSAPDKSGLPSDRFSAERTGGSVSTLTIQRTQQEDSAVYLCASSLAGQPQHFGDGTRLSIL.

V usage is TRBV10-3 and J usage is TRBJ2-7; 7 positions agree with TRBD2. Germline loops: CDR1 ENHRY, CDR2 SYGVKD. With 3 bases clipped from V and 2 bases from J, the junction kept 4 bases outside the gene matches. The CDR3 is made up of 14 amino acids. The CDR3 DNA reads as TGTGCCATCAGTGACCTAGCGGACACCTACGAGCAGTACTTC. Protein product: CAISDLADTYEQYF.

Only one count was recorded for this clone. V usage is TRBV5-1 and J usage is TRBJ1-4; D might be TRBD1 (6 bases). V was pared by 1 base and J by 8 bases, with 18 bases between. The CDR3 is made up of 16 amino acids. Germline V lookup: CDR1 SGHRS, CDR2 YFSETQ. CDR3 sequence reads: CASSLRQVTFGEKLFF. CDR3 in DNA: TGCGCCAGCAGCTTGAGACAGGTTACATTTGGGGAAAAACTGTTTTTT.

This clone was detected only a few times. The rearrangement joins TRBV9 to TRBJ2-5, with unresolved D. The V end was cut by 0 bases, the J end by 9 bases, with 12 bases between. CDR3 size: 13 residues. Looked up from germline, CDR1 is SGDLS and CDR2 is YYNGEE. The CDR3 loop reads CASSVEAGWAQYF. CDR3 nucleotides: TGTGCCAGCAGCGTAGAGGCCGGGTGGGCCCAGTACTTC. Full variable domain (rest looked up from reference TRBV9 and TRBJ2-5): DSGVTQTPKHLITATGQRVTLRCSPRSGDLSVYWYQQSLDQGLQFLIQYYNGEERAKGNILERFSAQQFPDLHSELNLSSLELGDSALYFCASSVEAGWAQYFGPGTRLLVL.

The V and J genes are TRBV27 and TRBJ2-3; no definite D call. The V end was cut by 5 bases, the J end by 1 base, with 13 bases between. Germline CDR1 reads MNHEY; CDR2 reads SMNVEV (reference sequence). This CDR3 is built from 15 residues. The chain's CDR3 is CASSPEVRGTDTQYF. CDR3 nucleotides: TGTGCCAGCAGTCCAGAGGTCCGGGGCACAGATACGCAGTATTTT.

The chain is built from TRBV5-1 and TRBJ2-1; 8 bases are a match to TRBD1. The junction had 5 bases not matched to a gene; V was cut back by 4 bases and J by 2 bases. This CDR3 has 15 amino acids. Germline lookup yields CDR1 SGHRS and CDR2 YFSETQ. This CDR3 is CASSLTGVAYNEQFF. CDR3 DNA sequence: TGCGCCAGCAGCCTGACAGGGGTAGCCTACAATGAGCAGTTCTTC. Combining the CDR3 with reference TRBV5-1 and TRBJ2-1 gives the whole variable domain KAGVTQTPRYLIKTRGQQVTLSCSPISGHRSVSWYQQTPGQGLQFLFEYFSETQRNKGNFPGRFSGRQFSNSRSEMNVSTLELGDSALYLCASSLTGVAYNEQFFGPGTRLTVL.

The chain uses TRBV15 and TRBJ2-3; D perhaps matches TRBD2 (5 bases). The CDR3 length is 17 residues. The V and J ends lost 6 bases and 0 bases respectively, with 19 bases between them. Germline V CDR1 and CDR2: LNHNV, YYDKDF (reference sequence). CDR3 sequence: CATRGSGWAPSTDTQYF. The CDR3 DNA sequence: TGTGCCACCAGAGGGTCGGGGTGGGCGCCTAGCACAGATACGCAGTATTTT.

This chain joins TRBV4-1 and TRBJ2-1, with TRBD2 matching 7 bases. Germline lookup yields CDR1 MGHRA and CDR2 YSYEKL. The CDR3 is made up of 16 amino acids. Germline trimming cut 4 bases from V and 4 bases from J; bases unmatched to any gene: 10. DNA of the CDR3: TGCGCCAGCAGCCCTTTGGGGCGGGAGATTTACAATGAGCAGTTCTTC. Its protein product is CASSPLGREIYNEQFF.

The rearrangement joins TRBV5-8 to TRBJ1-2; TRBD1 matches 7 bases. Trimming removed 6 bases from V and 7 bases from J; junction bases left unmatched: 12. Per the germline V gene, CDR1 is SGHTS and CDR2 is YDEGEE. There are 14 residues in the CDR3. The CDR3 loop reads CASNWDSDRTGYTF. For the CDR3, the DNA is TGTGCCAGCAACTGGGACAGCGATCGGACTGGCTACACCTTC.

This clone has only one observation. J is TRBJ2-1 and V is TRBV11-2; TRBD2 matches at 10 bases. The V gene end was trimmed by 6 bases and the J gene end by 4 bases; junction bases not matched to a gene: 12. CDR3 length: 17 residues. Germline V gene sequence: CDR1 SGHAT, CDR2 FQNNGV. This chain's CDR3 is CASSLNPAGGVYNEQFF. In DNA form, the CDR3 reads TGTGCCAGCAGTCTTAACCCAGCGGGAGGGGTATACAATGAGCAGTTCTTC.

The V call is TRBV4-2, the J call TRBJ2-1, with D tentatively TRBD2 (6 bases). The CDR3 extends over 14 amino acids. The V end lost 3 bases, the J end lost 6 bases, and 12 bases lay between the germline ends. Germline CDR1 and CDR2: LGHNA and YNFKEQ. As DNA, the CDR3 is TGTGCCAGCAGCCACCGTGGGGGAGGCAATGAGCAGTTCTTC. It codes for CASSHRGGGNEQFF.

In regard to this clone: Other DNA variants within this sample encode the same CDR3. The DNA of the CDR3 is TGTGCCAGCTCACCCGGACAGGGGAACACTGAAGCTTTCTTT. It yields the protein CASSPGQGNTEAFF. J is TRBJ1-1 and V is TRBV18, with TRBD1 matching 8 bases. Trimming took 3 bases from V and 1 from J; bases not matched to a gene: 1. Germline CDR1 and CDR2: KGHSH and LQKENI. This CDR3 is 14 amino acids long.

The genes are TRBV7-9 and TRBJ2-7; a weak D match, TRBD2 (6 bases). Trimming took 2 bases from V and 5 from J, leaving 13 bases between them. This CDR3 spans 14 amino acids. CDR1 and CDR2 (germline): SEHNR, FQNEAQ (reference sequence). Here the CDR3 reads CASSLFLASDEQYF. The DNA of the CDR3 is TGTGCCAGCAGCTTATTCCTAGCGTCAGACGAGCAGTACTTC.

In its sample, this clone was seen a few times. The chain employs TRBV13 and TRBJ2-3; TRBD2 agrees at 10 bases. The CDR3 covers 19 residues. With V trimmed by 0 bases and J by 2 bases, 11 bases remained unmatched. Germline CDR1 PRHDT, CDR2 FYEKMQ (reference sequence). The CDR3 sequence is CASSLGARGLAEDTDTQYF. CDR3 in DNA: TGTGCCAGCAGCTTAGGAGCTCGCGGACTAGCGGAAGACACAGATACGCAGTATTTT. Supplemented by reference TRBV13 and TRBJ2-3, the full variable domain reads AAGVIQSPRHLIKEKRETATLKCYPIPRHDTVYWYQQGPGQDPQFLISFYEKMQSDKGSIPDRFSAQQFSDYHSELNMSSLELGDSALYFCASSLGARGLAEDTDTQYFGPGTRLTVL.

This rearrangement joins TRBV6-1 to TRBJ2-5; 10 bases map to TRBD2. CDR1 and CDR2 (germline): MNHNS, SASEGT. The V segment lost 1 base and the J segment 5 bases; nucleotides outside the gene matches: 7. CDR3 length: 16 amino acids. The CDR3 nucleotides are TGTGCCAGCAGTGAAGAAAGGCTAGCGGGAGTTGAGACCCAGTACTTC. This translates into CASSEERLAGVETQYF.

The rearrangement links TRBV18 to TRBJ2-3; D remains ambiguous. V gave up 5 bases and J gave up 1 base, with 10 bases separating them. This CDR3 has 14 residues. From germline, CDR1 is KGHSH and CDR2 LQKENI. CDR3: CASSDTRGTDTQYF. The DNA for the CDR3 is TGTGCCAGCTCAGACACCCGTGGCACAGATACGCAGTATTTT.

The sample holds one count of this clone. This chain uses TRBV5-1 with TRBJ2-5; 10 bases line up with TRBD2. The J call may be mistaken, given a closer DNA end match to TRBJ2-7. There are 15 residues in the CDR3. Germline values: CDR1 SGHRS, CDR2 YFSETQ. The CDR3 DNA follows: TGCGCCAGCAGCATTACCGGGACTAGCGTCGACGAGCAGTACTTC. Translated: CASSITGTSVDEQYF.

This rearrangement joins TRBV19 to TRBJ2-3; no reliable D call. This CDR3 has 12 amino acids. Trimming stripped 5 bases from V and 2 bases from J, with 5 bases between. Germline values: CDR1 LNHDA, CDR2 SQIVND (reference sequence). Written as DNA, the CDR3 is TGTGCCAGTAGTCAAAACACAGATACGCAGTATTTT. As protein: CASSQNTDTQYF.

J is TRBJ2-1 and V is TRBV19; TRBD2 agrees at 7 bases. Germline V gives CDR1 LNHDA, CDR2 SQIVND (reference sequence). This CDR3 has 14 amino acids. V lost 4 bases and J lost 3; bases outside the gene matches: 3. The CDR3, as DNA: TGTGCCAGTAGTACGGCTAGCGGCTACAATGAGCAGTTCTTC. This codes for CASSTASGYNEQFF. The complete variable domain, with remaining parts taken from reference TRBV19 and TRBJ2-1, reads DGGITQSPKYLFRKEGQNVTLSCEQNLNHDAMYWYRQDPGQGLRLIYYSQIVNDFQKGDIAEGYSVSREKKESFPLTVTSAQKNPTAFYLCASSTASGYNEQFFGPGTRLTVL.

The chain links TRBV27 to TRBJ2-7, with 8 bases lining up with TRBD1. V dropped 8 bases and J dropped 5; count of bases not matched to a gene: 14. This CDR3 contains 15 residues. CDR1 is MNHEY and CDR2 is SMNVEV in the germline V gene (reference sequence). The CDR3 loop is CASFSSGGVLHEQYF. The CDR3 DNA sequence: TGTGCCAGCTTTTCCTCAGGGGGCGTCCTCCACGAGCAGTACTTC.

The rearrangement uses TRBV27 and TRBJ1-1; possibly TRBD1 for D (6 bases). In germline, CDR1 is MNHEY, CDR2 SMNVEV (reference sequence). V was shortened by 4 bases and J by 3 bases, with 9 bases between the two germline ends. The CDR3 consists of 13 residues. The CDR3 spells CASSWGPDTEAFF. The DNA for the CDR3 is TGTGCCAGCAGTTGGGGGCCTGACACTGAAGCTTTCTTT.

This clone was counted once. The V call is TRBV19, the J call TRBJ1-1; TRBD1 matches at 7 bases. The CDR3 contains 15 residues. CDR1 is LNHDA, CDR2 SQIVND, per germline (reference sequence). Trimming cost V 5 bases and J 1 base; bases outside gene matches: 7. For the CDR3, the DNA is TGTGCCAGTAGTGGGACAGCGATGCCGAACACTGAAGCTTTCTTT. Encoded protein: CASSGTAMPNTEAFF.

In DNA form, the CDR3 reads TGTGCCAGTAGTACCCGTGACAGAAATCAGCCCCAGCATTTT. Amino acid sequence: CASSTRDRNQPQHF. V is TRBV19 and J is TRBJ1-5; possible D gene TRBD1, 5 bases. This CDR3 contains 14 residues. V was clipped by 4 bases and J by 4 bases, with 11 bases between them. Germline CDR1 and CDR2: LNHDA and SQIVND (reference sequence).

The J gene is TRBJ1-1, the V gene TRBV5-4; the D gene is possibly TRBD1 (5 bases). Deletions cut 2 bases from V and 0 bases from J, with 11 bases between. The length of the CDR3 is 15 residues. CDR1 is SGHNT and CDR2 is YYREEE in the germline V gene (reference sequence). The chain's CDR3 is CASSFKRGMNTEAFF. The CDR3 DNA sequence: TGTGCCAGCAGCTTTAAAAGGGGCATGAACACTGAAGCTTTCTTT.

This clone was counted a single time. The sample carries other DNA sequences with the same CDR3. The genes are TRBV19 and TRBJ2-7; 11 positions agree with TRBD1. Germline V gene data show CDR1 as LNHDA and CDR2 as SQIVND (reference sequence). V lost 5 bases and J lost 4; bases outside the gene matches: 7. CDR3 length equals 15 residues. CDR3 bases: TGTGCCAGTAGTGCATCCGGGACAGGGGGTTACGAGCAGTACTTC. Its protein is CASSASGTGGYEQYF.